Listed below are T cell receptor beta chains from one sample, sequenced in a study of blood T cell repertoires in COVID-19. Sequencing used immunoSEQ multiplex PCR; TCRdb keeps in-frame clones, though not all of them. The sample consists of about 150,000 clones, around 80% of them appearing once. Sequenced material: PBMCs or T cells enriched from blood (not recorded which). The receptors come from a man aged 65-85 years who had been exposed to COVID-19. CDR3s include the opening cysteine and the closing phenylalanine or tryptophan. The D gene is left open where the match is weak. Clone size is shown for a subset of rows, as once, few, many or a class of expanded clone.

TRBV5-5	TRBD1	NA	TRBJ1-1	TGTGCCAGCAGCCCGGGTGGGACAGCTAACACTGAAGCTTTCTTT	CASSPGGTANTEAFF
TRBV18	NA	NA	TRBJ2-3	TGTGCCAGCTCCCCTCGAGAGGTTTCCTCGCAGTATTTT	CASSPREVSSQYF
TRBV7-2	TRBD1	NA	TRBJ2-6	TGTGCCAGCAGCTTAGGGACAGGGGTCTCTGGGGCCAACGTCCTGACTTTC	CASSLGTGVSGANVLTF
TRBV4-1	NA	NA	TRBJ1-1	TGCGCCAGCAGCCAAGATGCGCCGAACACTGAAGCTTTCTTT	CASSQDAPNTEAFF
TRBV7-8	NA	NA	TRBJ1-2	TGTGCCAGCAGCGCCGCGGGACGGTCCCTTAACTATGGCTACACCTTC	CASSAAGRSLNYGYTF
TRBV4-1	NA	NA	TRBJ1-4	TGCGCCAGCAGCCAAGAATCAACAGAAAAACTGTTTTTT	CASSQESTEKLFF
TRBV2	TRBD1	NA	TRBJ1-5	TGTGCCAGCGCCTCGGGACAGGCGCATCAGCCCCAGCATTTT	CASASGQAHQPQHF
TRBV5-1	NA	NA	TRBJ2-1	TGCGCCAGCAGCTCCTTCAATGAGCAGTTCTTC	CASSSFNEQFF
TRBV7-9	NA	NA	TRBJ1-5	TGTGCCAGCAGCGCCGGGTCGGTTCAGCCCCAGCATTTT	CASSAGSVQPQHF
TRBV10-3	NA	NA	TRBJ1-2	TGTGCCATCAGCCAGGATAACTATGGCTACACCTTC	CAISQDNYGYTF
TRBV10-1	TRBD1	NA	TRBJ2-3	TGCGCCAGCAGCCCCGTCAGAGGGGGCGAAGATACGCAGTATTTT	CASSPVRGGEDTQYF
TRBV12-3/TRBV12-4	NA	few	TRBJ1-2	TGTGCCAGCAGTCTGCCAGGCCACTATGGCTACACCTTC	CASSLPGHYGYTF
TRBV3-1/TRBV3-2	NA	NA	TRBJ2-4	TGTGCCAGCAGCCAATCGGGACTCTTAAACATTCAGTACTTC	CASSQSGLLNIQYF
TRBV28	NA	NA	TRBJ2-1	TGTGCCAGCAAATCCTTTTCGGATGAGCAGTTCTTC	CASKSFSDEQFF
TRBV10-3	TRBD2	NA	TRBJ2-7	TGTGCCATCAGTGAGTCGGGTACTAGCGGGAGCGAGCAGTACTTC	CAISESGTSGSEQYF
TRBV4-3	NA	NA	TRBJ2-7	TGCGCCAGCAGCCAAGATGATACGGGTACTACTACCGAGCAGTACTTC	CASSQDDTGTTTEQYF
TRBV14	NA	NA	TRBJ2-2	TGTGCCAGCAGCCCCGGATTACCGGGGACCGGGGAGCTGTTTTTT	CASSPGLPGTGELFF
TRBV27	NA	NA	TRBJ2-7	TGTGCCAGCAGTTTATCGATGCGTTACGAGCAGTACTTC	CASSLSMRYEQYF
TRBV7-8	TRBD2	NA	TRBJ2-2	TGTGCCAGCCCCCTCAGTCTAGCGGGAGTGGGAACCGGGGAGCTGTTTTTT	CASPLSLAGVGTGELFF
TRBV14	NA	NA	TRBJ1-1	TGTGCCAGCAGCCAGGTTCCCAGTACTGAAGCTTTCTTT	CASSQVPSTEAFF
TRBV27	NA	NA	TRBJ2-6	TGTGCCAGCAGGGCCGGATTGGGGGCAGGGTCTGGGGCCAACGTCCTGACTTTC	CASRAGLGAGSGANVLTF
TRBV10-2	TRBD1	NA	TRBJ1-1	TGCGCCAGCAGAGATGGACAGGGGGCTTATAAGGCTTTCTTT	CASRDGQGAYKAFF
TRBV6-2/TRBV6-3	NA	NA	TRBJ1-1	TGTGCCAGCAGTTACGTCGAATCGGGGTGGTCAACTGAAGCTTTCTTT	CASSYVESGWSTEAFF
TRBV6-5	NA	NA	TRBJ2-4	TGTGCCACCTCTAGAGGCATTCAGTACTTC	CATSRGIQYF
TRBV11-2	NA	NA	TRBJ2-3	TGTGCCAGCAGCTTAGGCGGGGCTACAGATACGCAGTATTTT	CASSLGGATDTQYF
TRBV12-3/TRBV12-4	TRBD1	NA	TRBJ1-1	TGTGCCAGCAGGGGGACAGAGGCTTTCTTT	CASRGTEAFF
TRBV27	TRBD1	NA	TRBJ1-2	TGTGCCAGCTCCAGACAGGGCCTTTATGGCTACACCTTC	CASSRQGLYGYTF
TRBV5-4	NA	NA	TRBJ1-4	TGTGCCAGCAGCTTGGCCGGAGGTAATGAAAAACTGTTTTTT	CASSLAGGNEKLFF
TRBV27	TRBD1	NA	TRBJ1-1	TGTGCCAGCAAATCCCTACAGGGGACAGCTTTCTTT	CASKSLQGTAFF
TRBV7-9	NA	few	TRBJ2-1	TGTGCCAGCAGCCATCGGGGGAACTCCTACAATGAGCAGTTCTTC	CASSHRGNSYNEQFF
TRBV7-8	NA	NA	TRBJ2-5	TGTGCCAGCAGCCCACAGGGGGGGCGAGAGACCCAGTACTTC	CASSPQGGRETQYF
TRBV4-2	TRBD2	few	TRBJ2-2	TGTGCCAGCAGCCAAGCGATCGGCGGGGGGGCGGCCGGGGAGCTGTTTTTT	CASSQAIGGGAAGELFF
TRBV5-6	TRBD1	NA	TRBJ1-6	TGTGCCAGCAGCAGTACGGACAGGGAGGTTAATTCACCCCTCCACTTT	CASSSTDREVNSPLHF
TRBV5-6	TRBD1	once	TRBJ1-5	TGTGCCAGCAGTCCGGGGGGGACAGTGGATCAGCCCCAGCATTTT	CASSPGGTVDQPQHF
TRBV19	TRBD1	NA	TRBJ1-4	TGTGCCAGTAGTATCCGGGGACAGAAGAATGAAAAACTGTTTTTT	CASSIRGQKNEKLFF
TRBV12-3/TRBV12-4	NA	NA	TRBJ1-2	TGTGCCAGCGATACGAGGGGGAACTATGGCTACACCTTC	CASDTRGNYGYTF
TRBV11-3	TRBD2	NA	TRBJ2-1	TGTGCCAGTTTAGCGGGGGGGTACAATGAGCAGTTCTTC	CASLAGGYNEQFF
TRBV4-2	TRBD2	NA	TRBJ2-5	TGTGCCAGCAGCCAGAGACTAGCGGGGGGGACCCAAGAGACCCAGTACTTC	CASSQRLAGGTQETQYF
TRBV5-1	TRBD1	NA	TRBJ2-7	TGCGCCAGCAGACCGGGACAGGGTATGTACGAGCAGTACTTC	CASRPGQGMYEQYF
TRBV18	NA	few	TRBJ1-1	TGTGCCAGCTCATACCCTAATCAGAACACTGAAGCTTTCTTT	CASSYPNQNTEAFF
TRBV19	NA	NA	TRBJ2-7	TGTGCCAGTAAATTCGACAGCCGAGGTAGAGGCGAGCAGTACTTC	CASKFDSRGRGEQYF
TRBV19	TRBD1	NA	TRBJ1-5	TGTGCCAGTAGTCTACTGAGGACAGGTAATCAGCCCCAGCATTTT	CASSLLRTGNQPQHF
TRBV4-1	NA	NA	TRBJ2-1	TGCGCCAGCAGCCAGGGGACTTTTCCGGGGAATGAGCAGTTCTTC	CASSQGTFPGNEQFF
TRBV4-1	TRBD1	NA	TRBJ1-5	TGCGCCAGCAGCCAAGATAGGGGACAGTCGTCCAATCAGCCCCAGCATTTT	CASSQDRGQSSNQPQHF
TRBV19	TRBD1	NA	TRBJ2-2	TGTGCCAGTAGAAGACAGGGGGGACAGGAGCTGTTTTTT	CASRRQGGQELFF
TRBV7-2	TRBD1	NA	TRBJ2-7	TGTGCCAGCAGCTCCGTGACAGGGCTATACGAGCAGTACTTC	CASSSVTGLYEQYF
TRBV4-1	TRBD1	NA	TRBJ1-5	TGCGCCAGCAGCCAAGGGACAGGGTATAGCAATCAGCCCCAGCATTTT	CASSQGTGYSNQPQHF
TRBV19	NA	NA	TRBJ1-1	TGTGCCAGTAGCTCGCCCCCCGGGTTACGTAACACTGAAGCTTTCTTT	CASSSPPGLRNTEAFF
TRBV27	NA	NA	TRBJ1-6	TGTGCCAGCAGTTTCAGTACAGGAGATAATTCACCCCTCCACTTT	CASSFSTGDNSPLHF
TRBV2	NA	NA	TRBJ1-6	TGTGCCAGCAGCGAGGGGACATTCGGTAATTCACCCCTCCACTTT	CASSEGTFGNSPLHF
TRBV28	NA	NA	TRBJ1-3	TGTGCCAGCAGTTTCCGGGGAAATGGAAACACCATATATTTT	CASSFRGNGNTIYF
TRBV28	NA	NA	TRBJ1-4	TGTGCCAGCACCGGTGGGATACAGGGAAACGAAAAACTGTTTTTT	CASTGGIQGNEKLFF
TRBV19	TRBD1	NA	TRBJ2-2	TGTGCCAGTAGGGCTCAGGGGGCGAACACCGGGGAGCTGTTTTTT	CASRAQGANTGELFF
TRBV27	NA	once	TRBJ2-1	TGTGCCAGCAGTACCTCAGGGGCGAAGTTCTTC	CASSTSGAKFF